Reported below is one T cell receptor (beta chain). This sample was taken from a study of blood T cell repertoires in COVID-19. Turning to the study itself: Acute and convalescent COVID-19 specimens originated in the United States, Italy and Spain. From T cells, B-cell-depleted T cells, or PBMCs came the material, which was cDNA or gDNA.

Germline V gives CDR1 MNHNY, CDR2 SVGAGI (reference sequence). CDR3 size: 15 residues. V dropped 7 bases and J dropped 1; count of bases not matched to a gene: 7. In the original processing: Using reference gene primer amplification, nucleated cell counts were estimated. Repertoires were generated with immunoSEQ multiplex PCR, while TCRdb's copy carries only in-frame clones and drops some. V and J calls plus clone size are reproduced from that table; the DNA served to infer D and trimming. The sample carries just under 60,000 clones, approximately 86% recorded once. This sequence originates from a man between 60 and 75 years old with acute or convalescent COVID-19. Source material: peripheral blood. The V call is TRBV6-6, the J call TRBJ1-5, with 7 bases identical to TRBD1. The CDR3 nucleotides are TGTGCCAGCACTACAGGGGTGGCGAGCAATCAGCCCCAGCATTTT. Protein: CASTTGVASNQPQHF.